A single sample gave rise to the 32 T cell receptor beta chains below, sequenced in a study of vaccination effects on CD4 cells after COVID-19. Antigens for these TCRs are unknown. Sequencing used immunoSEQ multiplex PCR; TCRdb keeps in-frame clones, though not all of them. This sample has roughly 40,000 clones; around 63% occur once, and the top ten carry roughly 4.2%. Cells that had been cultured for ten to eleven days were the source of isolated CD4+ T cells. The sample here was CD4+ T cells from PBMCs cultured without peptide, taken before COVID-19 vaccination. All receptors come from a human donor who received a COVID-19 vaccine.

The chain joins TRBV27 to TRBJ1-1; D might be TRBD1 (5 bases). CDR1 and CDR2 (germline): MNHEY, SMNVEV (reference sequence). This CDR3 is built from 18 residues. V shed 3 bases and J shed 5 bases, with 25 bases lying between them. Written as DNA, the CDR3 is TGTGCCAGCAGTTTGCGTATTGGGGCGAGAATTTATGGGACTGAAGCTTTCTTT. Translating gives CASSLRIGARIYGTEAFF.

This chain uses TRBV5-1 with TRBJ1-2; D uncertain. The CDR3 length is 14 residues. V lost 1 base and J lost 6, with 13 bases in between. Germline values: CDR1 SGHRS, CDR2 YFSETQ. In nucleotides, the CDR3 is TGCGCCAGCAGCTTGTTTTCGATTAGAGATGGCTACACCTTC. The encoded protein is CASSLFSIRDGYTF.

This clone showed up just once. The V call is TRBV19, the J call TRBJ2-7; TRBD2 matches 7 bases. Losses at the gene ends were 4 bases for V and 5 bases for J; bases not matched to a gene: 11. This CDR3 region has 15 residues. Germline lookup yields CDR1 LNHDA and CDR2 SQIVND (reference sequence). The CDR3 sequence is CASSNGRGSANEQYF. The CDR3 DNA is TGTGCCAGTAGTAACGGGCGGGGGTCCGCCAACGAGCAGTACTTC. The full variable domain, in which reference TRBV19 and TRBJ2-7 provide the parts outside the CDR3, is DGGITQSPKYLFRKEGQNVTLSCEQNLNHDAMYWYRQDPGQGLRLIYYSQIVNDFQKGDIAEGYSVSREKKESFPLTVTSAQKNPTAFYLCASSNGRGSANEQYFGPGTRLTVT.

V is TRBV5-1 and J is TRBJ2-1, with TRBD2 identical over 10 bases. CDR1 SGHRS and CDR2 YFSETQ come from the germline V gene. The V gene end was trimmed by 2 bases and the J gene end by 8 bases; junction bases not matched to a gene: 4. CDR3 size: 14 residues. The CDR3 loop reads CASSLAGGPHEQFF. CDR3 DNA sequence: TGCGCCAGCAGCTTAGCGGGGGGGCCCCATGAGCAGTTCTTC.

The rearrangement uses TRBV5-4 and TRBJ2-3; 9 nucleotides align to TRBD1. Looked up from germline, CDR1 is SGHNT and CDR2 is YYREEE (reference sequence). The V and J ends lost 0 bases and 2 bases, in that order; junction bases with no gene match: 4. The CDR3 totals 16 residues. CDR3 region: CASSLAGTGITDTQYF. In nucleotides, the CDR3 is TGTGCCAGCAGCTTGGCCGGGACAGGGATCACAGATACGCAGTATTTT.

The J gene is TRBJ2-7, the V gene TRBV11-2; perhaps TRBD1 as D (5 bases). The germline CDR1 and CDR2 sequences are SGHAT and FQNNGV. V was trimmed by 1 base and J by 3 bases, leaving 13 bases between them. The CDR3 runs to 15 residues. Here the CDR3 DNA reads TGTGCCAGCAGCTTAGGGAATGGGGCCCTCTACGAGCAGTACTTC. Its translation is CASSLGNGALYEQYF. The full variable domain, completed using reference TRBV11-2 and TRBJ2-7, is EAGVAQSPRYKIIEKRQSVAFWCNPISGHATLYWYQQILGQGPKLLIQFQNNGVVDDSQLPKDRFSAERLKGVDSTLKIQPAKLEDSAVYLCASSLGNGALYEQYFGPGTRLTVT.

This clone came up once. The chain carries TRBV19 and TRBJ2-1; 13 nucleotides match TRBD2. The CDR3 extends over 13 amino acids. V shed 6 bases, J shed 13 bases, and the junction held 6 bases outside the gene matches. Germline V CDR1 and CDR2: LNHDA, SQIVND (reference sequence). The CDR3 here is CASSAGTSGTQFF. In DNA, the CDR3 is TGTGCCAGTAGCGCCGGGACTAGCGGGACTCAGTTCTTC.

The rearrangement uses TRBV27 and TRBJ2-7; the match to TRBD2 covers 9 bases. V lost 6 bases, J lost 2 bases, and 11 bases stayed unmatched. The CDR3 totals 16 residues. Per germline, CDR1 MNHEY and CDR2 SMNVEV (reference sequence). The CDR3 loop reads CASSPFLLAGTYEQYF. The DNA of the CDR3 is TGTGCCAGCAGCCCCTTTCTGCTAGCGGGAACCTACGAGCAGTACTTC.

The V call is TRBV5-1, the J call TRBJ1-1; D possibly corresponds to TRBD1 (5 bases). Trimming took off 2 bases at V and 0 bases at J, with 11 bases between the two ends. This CDR3 spans 15 amino acids. In germline, CDR1 is SGHRS, CDR2 YFSETQ. The CDR3 nucleotides read TGCGCCAGCAGCTTCCAGGGAACTATGAACACTGAAGCTTTCTTT. Translation: CASSFQGTMNTEAFF.

The chain joins TRBV5-4 to TRBJ2-7; 9 bases are a match to TRBD1. V shed 4 bases, J shed 4 bases, and the junction held 6 bases outside the gene matches. This CDR3 has 14 amino acids. Germline-derived CDR1 and CDR2 are SGHNT and YYREEE (reference sequence). CDR3 DNA: TGTGCCAGCAGCCCGGGGACAGGGCCTTACGAGCAGTACTTC. This sequence encodes CASSPGTGPYEQYF.

The rearrangement links TRBV27 to TRBJ2-5; 10 nucleotides align to TRBD1. Germline V lookup: CDR1 MNHEY, CDR2 SMNVEV (reference sequence). This CDR3 comprises 15 residues. V lost 4 bases, J lost 5 bases, and 7 bases stayed unmatched. In DNA, the CDR3 is TGTGCCAGCAGTTCCCCGGGACAGGGGAGGGAGACCCAGTACTTC. This encodes CASSSPGQGRETQYF.

The chain couples TRBV10-3 to TRBJ2-5, with D possibly being TRBD1 (5 bases). The V end lost 7 bases, the J end lost 5 bases, and 8 bases lay between the germline ends. The CDR3 spans 11 residues. Germline V gene data show CDR1 as ENHRY and CDR2 as SYGVKD. CDR3 protein: CAINRKETQYF. In DNA form, the CDR3 reads TGTGCCATCAACAGGAAGGAGACCCAGTACTTC.

The chain links TRBV24-1 to TRBJ2-3; TRBD1 is a possible D gene (6 bases). The CDR3 length is 14 residues. Looked up from germline, CDR1 is KGHDR and CDR2 is SFDVKD. Deletions cut 7 bases from V and 4 bases from J, with 14 bases between. CDR3 region: CATRETGRADTQYF. DNA for the CDR3: TGTGCCACCAGGGAGACAGGTCGGGCAGATACGCAGTATTTT.

The J gene is TRBJ2-7, the V gene TRBV6-2 or TRBV6-3; 9 bases map to TRBD1. The CDR3 is 16 residues long. Looked up from germline, CDR1 is MNHEY and CDR2 is SVGEGT. The V segment lost 0 bases and the J segment 2 bases; nucleotides outside the gene matches: 5. CDR3 nucleotide sequence: TGTGCCAGCAGTTACTCGTTGGGACAGGGAACCTACGAGCAGTACTTC. Its translation is CASSYSLGQGTYEQYF.

V is TRBV6-6 and J is TRBJ2-1, with 11 bases matching TRBD2. The CDR3 length is 17 residues. V shed 5 bases, J shed 6 bases, and the junction held 12 bases outside the gene matches. Germline V CDR1 and CDR2: MNHNY, SVGAGI (reference sequence). The CDR3 bases are TGTGCCAGCAGTCCGCCCCTCCTAGCGGGAGGAGCCAATGAGCAGTTCTTC. It codes for CASSPPLLAGGANEQFF.

This clone was counted once. This chain connects TRBV7-8 to TRBJ1-1; the D gene is possibly TRBD1 (6 bases). Germline values: CDR1 SGHVS, CDR2 FQNEAQ. Trimming shortened V by 2 bases and J by 0 bases, and 16 bases separated the two germline ends. The CDR3 is made up of 17 amino acids. The CDR3 sequence: CASSLRSQGPLNTEAFF. The CDR3 DNA reads as TGTGCCAGCAGCTTAAGATCACAGGGTCCCCTGAACACTGAAGCTTTCTTT. The full variable domain, its missing parts supplied by reference TRBV7-8 and TRBJ1-1, is GAGVSQSPRYKVAKRGQDVALRCDPISGHVSLFWYQQALGQGPEFLTYFQNEAQLDKSGLPSDRFFAERPEGSVSTLKIQRTQQEDSAVYLCASSLRSQGPLNTEAFFGQGTRLTVV.

The V call is TRBV13, the J call TRBJ2-3; D gene unclear. The CDR3 length is 13 residues. V was pared by 2 bases and J by 0 bases, with 3 bases between. Looked up from germline, CDR1 is PRHDT and CDR2 is FYEKMQ (reference sequence). This CDR3 reads CASSLFSTDTQYF. CDR3 in DNA: TGTGCCAGCAGCTTATTTAGCACAGATACGCAGTATTTT.

This chain links TRBV10-3 with TRBJ2-1, with D tentatively TRBD2 (6 bases). The germline CDR1 and CDR2 sequences are ENHRY and SYGVKD. V was pared by 6 bases and J by 0 bases, with 12 bases between. This CDR3 is built from 15 residues. CDR3 nucleotides: TGTGCCATCAGGGCCGCGGGGACCTCCTACAATGAGCAGTTCTTC. Translating it yields CAIRAAGTSYNEQFF.

The rearrangement links TRBV6-5 to TRBJ2-4, with TRBD1 matching over 10 bases. Germline V CDR1 and CDR2: MNHEY, SVGAGI. The CDR3 extends over 14 amino acids. Trimming cost V 8 bases and J 3 bases; bases outside gene matches: 4. CDR3 nucleotide sequence: TGTGCCAGCGTCGGGACAGGGGACAAAAACATTCAGTACTTC. This sequence encodes CASVGTGDKNIQYF.

This chain uses TRBV10-3 with TRBJ1-2, with a tentative D call TRBD1 (6 bases). Germline lookup yields CDR1 ENHRY and CDR2 SYGVKD. The CDR3 covers 14 residues. Trimming cost V 0 bases and J 2 bases, with 7 bases left between them. This CDR3 reads CAISESQGNYGYTF. CDR3 coding DNA: TGTGCCATCAGTGAGTCCCAGGGGAACTATGGCTACACCTTC.

The rearrangement uses TRBV18 and TRBJ2-2; 7 bases are shared with TRBD2. Germline assignment: CDR1 KGHSH and CDR2 LQKENI. J lost 2 bases, V lost 3 bases, and 12 bases had no gene match. The CDR3 loop spans 18 amino acids. CDR3 bases: TGTGCCAGCTCACCTTTTATATCCCTAGCGGATAACACCGGGGAGCTGTTTTTT. This gives the protein CASSPFISLADNTGELFF.

This clone appeared a few times. The chain combines TRBV10-3 with TRBJ1-5; D gene uncertain. The germline CDR1 and CDR2 sequences are ENHRY and SYGVKD. The CDR3 covers 14 residues. Deletions cut 4 bases from V and 0 bases from J, with 7 bases between. DNA of the CDR3: TGTGCCATCAGTGCCGTCAATAGCAATCAGCCCCAGCATTTT. Its translation is CAISAVNSNQPQHF.

This chain connects TRBV3-1 (or the pseudogene TRBV3-2) to TRBJ1-4; 8 nucleotides line up with TRBD1. Per the germline V gene, CDR1 is LGHDT and CDR2 is YNNKEL (reference sequence). There are 13 residues in the CDR3. The V and J ends lost 5 bases and 7 bases, in that order; junction bases with no gene match: 3. This CDR3 reads CASSSTGAEKLFF. DNA of the CDR3: TGTGCCAGCAGCTCGACAGGGGCTGAAAAACTGTTTTTT.

This chain joins TRBV12-3 or TRBV12-4 and TRBJ1-1; D possibly corresponds to TRBD1 (6 bases). V shed 3 bases and J shed 8 bases, with 13 bases lying between them. This CDR3 region has 13 residues. The CDR3 is CASSFVGRGEAFF. CDR3 nucleotides: TGTGCCAGCAGTTTTGTAGGCAGGGGAGAAGCTTTCTTT.

This clone was picked up one time. The chain has TRBV5-5 and TRBJ1-4; the match to TRBD1 covers 9 bases. There are 18 residues in the CDR3. The J segment lost 5 bases and the V segment lost 0 bases, leaving 11 bases of the junction unmatched. The germline V gene encodes CDR1 SGHKS and CDR2 YYEKEE (reference sequence). The CDR3 reads CASSLGGTGIGGNEKLFF. CDR3 sequence (DNA): TGTGCCAGCAGCTTGGGGGGGACAGGGATCGGAGGAAATGAAAAACTGTTTTTT.

The rearrangement uses TRBV5-1 and TRBJ1-4, with D possibly matching TRBD1 (6 bases). The CDR3 is 16 amino acids. Between the trimmed V and J ends, which lost 5 bases and 0 bases, there was a span of 14 bases. Germline CDR1 and CDR2: SGHRS and YFSETQ. The CDR3 loop is CASRSGGGTTNEKLFF. CDR3 nucleotide sequence: TGCGCCAGCAGATCTGGGGGCGGTACAACTAATGAAAAACTGTTTTTT.

The V and J genes are TRBV10-2 and TRBJ1-1; D gene ambiguous. Trimming shortened V by 5 bases and J by 6 bases, and 10 bases separated the two germline ends. The CDR3 runs 12 residues. CDR1 and CDR2 (germline): WSHSY, SAAADI. The CDR3 DNA sequence: TGCGCCAGCAGTAAGGAGGTGGCTGAAGCTTTCTTT. Amino acid sequence: CASSKEVAEAFF.

J is TRBJ2-7 and V is TRBV6-5; 10 nucleotides match TRBD1. With V trimmed by 0 bases and J by 4 bases, 6 bases remained unmatched. CDR3 length: 16 residues. Germline loops: CDR1 MNHEY, CDR2 SVGAGI. In nucleotides, the CDR3 is TGTGCCAGCAGTTACTCTTCGGGACAGGGGACGTACGAGCAGTACTTC. It specifies CASSYSSGQGTYEQYF.

The chain is built from TRBV6-2 or TRBV6-3 and TRBJ1-5; D ambiguous. The germline V gene encodes CDR1 MNHEY and CDR2 SVGEGT. The length of the CDR3 is 16 residues. V shed 0 bases and J shed 2 bases, with 11 bases lying between them. CDR3 in amino acids: CASSYSMRGGNQPQHF. Here the CDR3 DNA reads TGTGCCAGCAGTTACTCGATGCGGGGAGGCAATCAGCCCCAGCATTTT.

This clone was detected a few times. This chain uses TRBV19 with TRBJ1-1; perhaps TRBD1 as D (5 bases). V dropped 7 bases and J dropped 8 bases, with 17 bases sitting between them. The CDR3 is 13 residues long. Germline V gene lookup returns CDR1 LNHDA and CDR2 SQIVND (reference sequence). The CDR3, as DNA: TGTGCCAGTACCCCGCGGCCGGGACTGGAAGCTTTCTTT. It is translated as CASTPRPGLEAFF.

The rearrangement uses TRBV19 and TRBJ2-7; a weak D match, TRBD1 (6 bases). CDR1 LNHDA and CDR2 SQIVND come from the germline V gene (reference sequence). With 6 bases removed from V and 6 bases from J, the gap between germline ends came to 12 bases. This CDR3 spans 12 amino acids. CDR3 in amino acids: CASRQGKSEQYF. In DNA form, the CDR3 reads TGTGCCAGTAGACAGGGAAAGTCCGAGCAGTACTTC.

The chain recombines TRBV7-2 with TRBJ2-7, with 12 bases aligning to TRBD2. The trim removed 0 bases at V and 3 bases at J, leaving 3 bases unmatched. Per the germline V gene, CDR1 is SGHTA and CDR2 is FQGNSA. The CDR3 totals 16 residues. The CDR3 DNA follows: TGTGCCAGCAGCTTAGCGGGACTAGCGGGCCTCTACGAGCAGTACTTC. Its protein product is CASSLAGLAGLYEQYF.